Presented here are 8 T cell receptor beta chains from one specimen sequenced in a study of T cells in Graves' hyperthyroidism and ophthalmopathy. Using RNA transcripts as the source, TCR beta CDR3 regions were amplified. Primed by the HTBI set, a first-round RT-PCR was run on the TCR CDR3. TCRdb reprocessed the multiplex PCR reads with MiXCR, giving one entry per CDR3 protein. The sample comprises some 600,000 distinct CDR3 sequences, approximately 15% of which are singletons, and less than 6% rests with the top ten. Sequencing was performed on blood. These TCRs come from a woman aged 25 to 45 with Graves' hyperthyroidism that later progressed to Graves' ophthalmopathy.

This clonotype was counted ten times or more. V is TRBV7-9 and J is TRBJ2-7, with TRBD2 matching over 8 bases. Germline loops: CDR1 SEHNR, CDR2 FQNEAQ (reference sequence). The trim removed 5 bases at V and 4 bases at J, leaving 7 bases unmatched. The CDR3 is 14 residues long. This chain's CDR3 is CASSPGIAGYEQYF. The CDR3 DNA reads as TGTGCCAGCAGCCCTGGGATAGCGGGATACGAGCAGTACTTC. Drawing the rest from reference TRBV7-9 and TRBJ2-7, the complete variable domain is DTGVSQNPRHKITKRGQNVTFRCDPISEHNRLYWYRQTLGQGPEFLTYFQNEAQLEKSRLLSDRFSAERPKGSFSTLEIQRTEQGDSAMYLCASSPGIAGYEQYFGPGTRLTVT.

This clonotype was seen many times. The V call is TRBV5-1, the J call TRBJ2-1, with no clear D. This CDR3 comprises 15 residues. The V gene lost 4 bases and the J gene lost 4 bases, with 15 bases spanning the gap. From germline, CDR1 is SGHRS and CDR2 YFSETQ. CDR3 nucleotides: TGCGCCAGCAGCCCAATAGGAAGCCCGTACAATGAGCAGTTCTTC. This encodes CASSPIGSPYNEQFF.

This clonotype came up many times. The chain joins TRBV24-1 to TRBJ2-5; D remains unclear. The ends were cut back, 9 bases at V and 1 base at J, with 14 bases in the middle. CDR1 and CDR2 (germline): KGHDR, SFDVKD. The CDR3 loop spans 14 amino acids. CDR3 coding DNA: TGTGCCACCGGCAGCTCGGGTCCCCAAGAGACCCAGTACTTC. Amino acid sequence: CATGSSGPQETQYF.

This clonotype was seen at least ten times. The rearrangement links TRBV28 to TRBJ1-1, with 8 bases lining up with TRBD1. Per the germline V gene, CDR1 is MDHEN and CDR2 is SYDVKM. This CDR3 is 15 amino acids long. V trimming: 6 bases; J trimming: 4 bases; junction bases outside the gene matches: 10. The CDR3 DNA is TGTGCCAGCAGCAGGCCAGGGGGCTCGGGCACTGAAGCTTTCTTT. Translated, it gives CASSRPGGSGTEAFF.

J is TRBJ1-5 and V is TRBV25-1, with D uncertain. V was trimmed by 6 bases and J by 5 bases, leaving 8 bases between them. CDR1 is MGHDK, CDR2 SYGVNS, per germline. There are 12 residues in the CDR3. The CDR3 sequence is CASRQNDQPQHF. The CDR3 DNA reads as TGTGCCAGCAGACAGAACGATCAGCCCCAGCATTTT.

This clonotype was recorded many times. The chain carries TRBV2 and TRBJ1-1; D gene unclear. The CDR3 length is 13 residues. V lost 7 bases and J 1 base, leaving 10 bases between the germline ends. Germline loops: CDR1 SNHLY, CDR2 FYNNEI. The DNA for the CDR3 is TGTGCCAGCATTCTGGACGGGAACACTGAAGCTTTCTTT. Its translation: CASILDGNTEAFF.

Only a few counts were recorded for this clonotype. The chain has TRBV5-1 and TRBJ2-3, with D possibly matching TRBD2 (7 bases). CDR1 is SGHRS and CDR2 is YFSETQ in the germline V gene. Trimming cost V 7 bases and J 2 bases, with 14 bases left between them. This CDR3 contains 14 residues. The CDR3 protein is CASRTGGPTDTQYF. CDR3 bases: TGCGCCAGCCGTACCGGGGGGCCCACAGATACGCAGTATTTT.

Ten or more counts support this clonotype. The V call is TRBV6-2 or TRBV6-3, the J call TRBJ1-2, with 10 nucleotides matching TRBD1. Germline V gives CDR1 MNHEY, CDR2 SVGEGT. The CDR3 has 16 residues. Germline trimming cut 0 bases from V and 2 bases from J; bases unmatched to any gene: 3. CDR3 coding DNA: TGTGCCAGCAGTTACTCTGGGACAGGGGCCAACTATGGCTACACCTTC. It encodes CASSYSGTGANYGYTF.